This T cell receptor (beta chain) came from a study of cytotoxic CD8 clonotypes in ibrutinib-treated CLL. Turning to the study itself: Included were 10 to 12 relapsed/refractory and about 15 treatment-naive patients, of whom approximately 18 were IGHV unmutated. Response sampling took place at median 12 months of treatment, range 6 to 36. The study's findings and limits: Public clonotypes were uncommon and contracted or stayed stable on treatment. T-cell clonality at baseline went above that of age-matched healthy donors and rose and fell with circulating CD8+ T-cell counts.

A remark on this clone: Its antigen remains unidentified.

The V gene's germline CDR1 is SQVTM and CDR2 ANQGSEA. J lost 4 bases, V lost 3 bases, and 11 bases had no gene match. This CDR3 comprises 15 residues. The method was immunoSEQ multiplex PCR; TCRdb's version includes in-frame clones alone and lacks a portion of them. The data contain hundreds of thousands of clones, just over 70% of them singletons. This TCR derives from a human donor with chronic lymphocytic leukemia. Sequences were derived from PBMCs, sampled after 12 months of ibrutinib treatment. The chain joins TRBV29-1 to TRBJ1-1; the match to TRBD1 covers 7 bases. The DNA for the CDR3 is TGCAGCGTTGACAGTGGACCAGGGGGAGGCACTGAAGCTTTCTTT. Residues: CSVDSGPGGGTEAFF.